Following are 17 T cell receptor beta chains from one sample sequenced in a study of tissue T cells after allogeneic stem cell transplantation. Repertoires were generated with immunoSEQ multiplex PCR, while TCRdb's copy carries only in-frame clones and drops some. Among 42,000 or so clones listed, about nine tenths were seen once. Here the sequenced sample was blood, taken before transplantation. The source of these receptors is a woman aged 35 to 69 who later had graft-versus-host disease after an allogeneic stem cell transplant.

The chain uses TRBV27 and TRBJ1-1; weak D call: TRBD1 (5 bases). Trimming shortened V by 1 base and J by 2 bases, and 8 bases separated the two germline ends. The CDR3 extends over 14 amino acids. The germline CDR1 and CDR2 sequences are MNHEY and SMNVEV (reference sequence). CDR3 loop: CASSLWGPNTEAFF. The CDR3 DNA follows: TGTGCCAGCAGTTTATGGGGACCCAACACTGAAGCTTTCTTT.

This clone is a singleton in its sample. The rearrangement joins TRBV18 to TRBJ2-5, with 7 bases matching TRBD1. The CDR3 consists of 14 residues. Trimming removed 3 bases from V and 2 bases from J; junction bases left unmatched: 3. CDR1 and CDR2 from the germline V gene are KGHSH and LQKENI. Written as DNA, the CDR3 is TGTGCCAGCTCACCTAACAGGGGACAAGAGACCCAGTACTTC. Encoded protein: CASSPNRGQETQYF.

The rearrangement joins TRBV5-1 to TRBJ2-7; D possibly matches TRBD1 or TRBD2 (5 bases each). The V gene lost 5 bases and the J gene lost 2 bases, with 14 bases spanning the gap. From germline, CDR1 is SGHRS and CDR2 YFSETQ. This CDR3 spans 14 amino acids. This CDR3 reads CASRPGSTPYEQYF. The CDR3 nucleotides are TGCGCCAGCAGGCCAGGGAGCACGCCCTACGAGCAGTACTTC.

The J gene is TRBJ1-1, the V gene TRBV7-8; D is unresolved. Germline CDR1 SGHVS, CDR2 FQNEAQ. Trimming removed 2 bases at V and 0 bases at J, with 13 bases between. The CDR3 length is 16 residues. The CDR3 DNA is TGTGCCAGCAGCTTAATGGCAGGTGGCGTGAACACTGAAGCTTTCTTT. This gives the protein CASSLMAGGVNTEAFF.

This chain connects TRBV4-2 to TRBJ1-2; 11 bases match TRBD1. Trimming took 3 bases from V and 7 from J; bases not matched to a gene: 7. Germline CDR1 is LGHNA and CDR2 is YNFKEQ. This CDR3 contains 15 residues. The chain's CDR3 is CASSQGGQGVGGYTF. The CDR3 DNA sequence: TGTGCCAGCAGCCAGGGGGGACAGGGGGTGGGTGGCTACACCTTC.

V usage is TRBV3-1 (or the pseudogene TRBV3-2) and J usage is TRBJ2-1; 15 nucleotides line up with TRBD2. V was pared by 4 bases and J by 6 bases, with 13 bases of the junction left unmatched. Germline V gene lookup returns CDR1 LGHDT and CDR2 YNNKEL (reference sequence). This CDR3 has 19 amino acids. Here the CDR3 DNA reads TGTGCCAGCAGCCCAGGGGGCACTGGACTAGCGGGAGGGCCCAATGAGCAGTTCTTC. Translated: CASSPGGTGLAGGPNEQFF.

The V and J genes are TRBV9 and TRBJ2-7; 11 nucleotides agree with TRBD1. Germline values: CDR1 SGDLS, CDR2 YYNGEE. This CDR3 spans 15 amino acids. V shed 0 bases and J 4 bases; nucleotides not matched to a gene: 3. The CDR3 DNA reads TGTGCCAGCAGCGTAGGGGACAGGGGGGCGTACGAGCAGTACTTC. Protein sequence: CASSVGDRGAYEQYF.

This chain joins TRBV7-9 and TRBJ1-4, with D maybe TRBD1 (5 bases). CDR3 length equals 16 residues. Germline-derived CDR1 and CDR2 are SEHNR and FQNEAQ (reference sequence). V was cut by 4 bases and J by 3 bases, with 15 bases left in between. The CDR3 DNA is TGTGCCAGCAGCTCATCAGGGTTGGCGGCTAATGAAAAACTGTTTTTT. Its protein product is CASSSSGLAANEKLFF.

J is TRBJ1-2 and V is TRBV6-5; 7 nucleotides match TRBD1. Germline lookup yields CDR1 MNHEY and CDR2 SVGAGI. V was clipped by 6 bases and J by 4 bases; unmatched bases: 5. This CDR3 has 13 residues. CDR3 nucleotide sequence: TGTGCCAGCAGACAGGGGCAGATCTATGGCTACACCTTC. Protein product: CASRQGQIYGYTF.

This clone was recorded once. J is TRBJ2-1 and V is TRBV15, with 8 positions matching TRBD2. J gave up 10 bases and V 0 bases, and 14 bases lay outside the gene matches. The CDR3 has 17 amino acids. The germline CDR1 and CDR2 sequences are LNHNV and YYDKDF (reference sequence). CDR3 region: CATSRDRSGLGYSEQFF. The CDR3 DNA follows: TGTGCCACCAGCAGAGATCGGTCGGGACTAGGGTATTCGGAGCAGTTCTTC.

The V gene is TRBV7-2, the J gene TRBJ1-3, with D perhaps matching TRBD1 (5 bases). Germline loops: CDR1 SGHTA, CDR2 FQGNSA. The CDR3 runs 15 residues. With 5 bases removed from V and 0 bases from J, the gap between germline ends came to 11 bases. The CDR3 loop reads CASSTGGSSGNTIYF. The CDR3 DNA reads TGTGCCAGCAGCACCGGGGGTAGCTCTGGAAACACCATATATTTT.

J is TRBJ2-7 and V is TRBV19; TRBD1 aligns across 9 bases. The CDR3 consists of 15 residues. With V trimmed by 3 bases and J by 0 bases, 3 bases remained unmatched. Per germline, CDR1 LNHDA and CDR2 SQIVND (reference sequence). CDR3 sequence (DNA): TGTGCCAGTAGTATTGGGACAGGGATCTCCTACGAGCAGTACTTC. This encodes CASSIGTGISYEQYF.

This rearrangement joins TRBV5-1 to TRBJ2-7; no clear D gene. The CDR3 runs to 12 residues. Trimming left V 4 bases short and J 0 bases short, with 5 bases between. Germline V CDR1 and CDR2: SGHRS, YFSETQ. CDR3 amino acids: CASSQNSYEQYF. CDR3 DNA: TGCGCCAGCAGCCAAAACTCCTACGAGCAGTACTTC.

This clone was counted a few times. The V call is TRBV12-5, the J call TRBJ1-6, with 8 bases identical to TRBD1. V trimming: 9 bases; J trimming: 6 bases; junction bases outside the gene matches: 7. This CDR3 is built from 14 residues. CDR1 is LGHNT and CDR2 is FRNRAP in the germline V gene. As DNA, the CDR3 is TGTGCTAGCCACCTGGGACAGGTTAATTCACCCCTCCACTTT. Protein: CASHLGQVNSPLHF.

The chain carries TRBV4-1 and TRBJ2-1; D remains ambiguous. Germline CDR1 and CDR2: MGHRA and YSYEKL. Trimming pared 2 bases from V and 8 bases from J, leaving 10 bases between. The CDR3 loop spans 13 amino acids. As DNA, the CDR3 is TGCGCCAGCAGCCAAAACCTGCTAGATGAGCAGTTCTTC. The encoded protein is CASSQNLLDEQFF.

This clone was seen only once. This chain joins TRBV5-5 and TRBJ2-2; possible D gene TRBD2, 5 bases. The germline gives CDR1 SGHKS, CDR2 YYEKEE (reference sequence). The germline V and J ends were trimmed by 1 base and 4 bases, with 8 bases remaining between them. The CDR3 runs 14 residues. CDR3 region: CASSLFRGTGELFF. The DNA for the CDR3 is TGTGCCAGCAGCTTGTTCCGGGGCACCGGGGAGCTGTTTTTT.

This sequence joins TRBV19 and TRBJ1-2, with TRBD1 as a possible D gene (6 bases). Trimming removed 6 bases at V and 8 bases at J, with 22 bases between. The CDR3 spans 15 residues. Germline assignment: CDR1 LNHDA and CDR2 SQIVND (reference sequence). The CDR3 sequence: CASSPASRGAPGYTF. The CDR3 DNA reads TGTGCCAGTAGCCCGGCTTCGAGGGGGGCGCCCGGCTACACCTTC.